This TCR beta chain was captured by sequencing in a study of shared clonotypes between healthy human individuals. Turning to the study itself: The plates for each donor numbered three CD4 naive, three CD4 memory, two CD8 naive and one CD8 memory.

From germline, CDR1 is PRHDT and CDR2 FYEKMQ (reference sequence). The CDR3 runs to 12 residues. Trimming pared 5 bases from V and 4 bases from J, leaving 9 bases between. General study findings and limits: For naive CD4 cells, 4% to 5% of clonotypes were shared across a handful of donors.

This clone was observed a single time. What it binds is not known. Memory CD4+ cells were the fraction left after CD45RA+ naive selection. TCRdb's table, derived via immunoSEQ multiplex PCR, lists solely in-frame clones and lacks some. The table lists roughly 1,500,000 clones, just under 99% of them singletons. The chain links TRBV13 to TRBJ2-7, with a tentative D call TRBD2 (5 bases). Source material: naive CD4+ T cells sorted from blood. Subset here: CD45RA+ positively selected. The receptor comes from a man aged 25 to 40 in good health. The CDR3 nucleotides are TGTGCCAGCAGCCCACTAGGTTACGAGCAGTACTTC. It specifies CASSPLGYEQYF.